This TCR beta chain was found in a study of blood T cell repertoires in COVID-19. For the study at large: The United States, Italy and Spain provided the acute and convalescent COVID-19 samples. From T cells, B-cell-depleted T cells, or PBMCs came the material, which was cDNA or gDNA.

Methods used by the authors: Nucleated cell counts were estimated from reference gene primer amplification. TCRdb's copy holds only in-frame clones and misses some; the assay was immunoSEQ multiplex PCR. From that table come the V and J calls and clone size; the DNA was used to work out D and trimming. The table lists around 270,000 clones, around nine tenths of them singletons. Germline V gives CDR1 SSHAT, CDR2 FNYEAQ (reference sequence). The length of the CDR3 is 14 residues. The V gene lost 1 base and the J gene lost 3 bases, with 7 bases spanning the gap. The chain has TRBV7-7 and TRBJ2-1; no firm D call. This TCR was sampled from a man aged 35 to 55 with acute or convalescent COVID-19. Sequencing input: peripheral blood. The CDR3, as DNA: TGTGCCAGCAGCTTAGTCACTGGCTACAATGAGCAGTTCTTC. Translating gives CASSLVTGYNEQFF.